This paragraph reports one T cell receptor (beta chain). The antigen it binds to is not known. No much larger clone exists at a distance of one base, and base qualities are not known. The sample comes from a study of cytomegalovirus exposure and HLA in healthy donors (dated by TCRdb to about 2017). Context from the whole study: An earlier analysis of 587 of the donors reported about 250 Gb of sequence data and 100 million to 140 million unique TCR beta sequences from approximately 180 million T cells. Roughly 300 gigabases of sequencing data and 91 million or so unique TCR sequences made up an early release that covered 500 to 700 HLA-typed donors. Donor age, sex, ethnicity and CMV serostatus were compiled alongside the repertoire data. The number of typed donors differed by locus: roughly 629-640 for A, B, C, DRB1 and DQB1; approximately 530 for DQA1; fewer than 610 for DPA1; and about 450 for DPB1. The study combined high-throughput TCR immunosequencing, statistical association of individual TCRs with disease status, and machine learning to predict cytomegalovirus infection status. All discovery cohort repertoires had been generated using a single sequencing platform. The genetic ancestry cluster associated with self-reported Caucasian donors included about 84% of the 300 to 400 genotyped donors. A later genetic analysis took genome-wide SNP genotypes for about 60% of the roughly 670 donors and used that subset as a discovery cohort. The study was designed to test whether signatures of past pathogen exposure could be identified by cataloging public T cell receptors. To decide whether each TCR beta V gene segment behaved as functional or pseudogenic, an earlier analysis of over 500 of the donors relied on high-throughput TCR beta sequencing. A separate validation cohort of 100 to 150 different subjects was used in addition to the 666-subject first cohort. Rather than drawing on any new phenotypic data, the later analysis identified candidate immune exposures from TCR beta sequences and the way those sequences occurred across donors. Using immunosequencing, the study profiled T cell repertoires from roughly 650 subjects and related those repertoires to cytomegalovirus serostatus. Five DR-DQ haplotypes were treated as single units for association and clustering because of strong linkage in the cohort. HLA typing included class I and class II loci at four-digit resolution. On average, about 200,000 unique TCR beta nucleotide sequences were sequenced per donor among some 420 genotyped donors of the cohort, with around 19% of those sequences being non-productive. A later analysis re-analyzed previously published TCR beta repertoires from roughly 690 donors and added high-resolution HLA genotyping to study TCR occurrence patterns. Beyond this particular receptor, the publication reports: A later analysis found that HLA-associated TCR beta chains were more clonally expanded and had lower generation probabilities than equally common non-associated chains. According to a later genetic analysis, donors in an Asian-associated ancestry cluster had fewer N-insertions in productive TCRs than the roughly 700-donor mean. Across donors, most TCR sequences were observed very rarely, whereas some public TCRs were present in many individuals. Presence/absence analyses assumed roughly uniform sequencing depth across donors, an assumption that may not hold. According to a later analysis, TCR association rates differed among HLA loci, with DRB1 alleles showing the most associated TCRs and HLA-C alleles showing the fewest. Cytomegalovirus status was reported to be diagnosed by the classifier with high specificity and sensitivity in both the original and validation cohorts. In vitro tests confirmed that a few of the cytomegalovirus-associated TCR beta chains recognize cytomegalovirus antigens. The study gave a list of roughly 150 TCR beta chains associated with cytomegalovirus. The sequencing pipeline was judged likely to have produced a cluster of highly shared sequence variants as a technical artifact. A later genetic analysis associated a missense DCLRE1C variant with V-gene and J-gene trimming of TCR beta chains, and an independent cohort replicated the association. Because HLA typing was unavailable for some donors at each locus, only the typed subset was used in association tests. Because the 87-base-pair reads could not distinguish some IMGT-functional V segments, including TRBV6-2 and TRBV6-3, those segments were excluded. For the cohort, immune exposure information was limited to CMV serostatus. In this cohort, only TCR beta chains were sequenced, and detectable features were limited by the absence of alpha or paired-chain data. It was suggested by the authors that the approach could potentially be generalized to other disease states and immunological phenotypes. The earlier analysis of nearly 600 of the donors excluded roughly 17 rarely observed V segments, including chromosome 9 orphons, because counts were too low. In a later analysis, several top co-occurrence clusters were reported to appear linked to parvovirus B19, influenza, CMV and Epstein-Barr virus. When HLA alleles, especially DR and DQ, strongly co-occurred, TCR associations were difficult to assign to individual alleles. A later analysis found that most CMV-associated TCR beta chains appeared HLA-restricted, with HLA associations seemingly driven largely by CMV exposure. A further reported finding was that TCR beta sequences accurately predicted the HLA-A and HLA-B alleles for most subjects in the first cohort. Correlated functional status among segregating V segments might be attributable to linkage disequilibrium, but an unknown experimental factor could not be ruled out. A later analysis associated about 17,000 TCR beta sequences with specific HLA alleles at a false discovery rate of 0.05. Broadly in line with IMGT annotations, most TCR beta V segments showed up in productive rearrangements about 90% or about 30% of the time in an earlier analysis of a few hundred of the donors.

Library method: the immunoSEQ multiplex PCR assay. A mixture of 60 forward primers for TCR Vbeta segments and 13 reverse primers for TCR Jbeta segments was used in the multiplex PCR. Amplification of the CDR3 region of rearranged TCR beta genes was performed with a multiplex PCR assay on genomic DNA. On the Illumina HiSeq System, the amplified TCR beta libraries were sequenced as 87-base-pair reads. Under the source paper's analysis protocol: Across the 700 or so repertoires, a later analysis counted about 81 million unique TCR beta chains, roughly 11 million of which were shared by at least two donors. Raw reads were error-corrected and collapsed into unique sequences with a nearest-neighbor algorithm that merged closely related sequences to remove PCR and sequencing errors. Alignment of CDR3 sequences to IMGT reference sequences was used to assign V, D and J gene segments. For a sequence to be retained, at least a six-nucleotide match to both a V gene segment and a J gene segment was required. A rearrangement was called productive if the CDR3 had no stop codons and remained in frame with V and J, and every other rearrangement was called non-productive. CDR3 was defined according to IMGT convention as the region running from the second conserved V-encoded cysteine to the conserved J-encoded phenylalanine. In an earlier analysis of more than 550 of the donors, sequences lacking an unambiguous match to a single V gene segment were excluded. An earlier analysis of some 610 of the donors called V segments functional above 56.7% productive rearrangements and segregating when the between-donor standard deviation exceeded 5%. A statistical classification framework was built to diagnose cytomegalovirus status from the catalog of TCR beta chain sequences. In a later analysis, TCR nucleotide sequences were compared against IMGT/GENE-DB human TR gene sequences so that V and J genes could be assigned. A later analysis assigned CDR3 sequences and most-parsimonious VDJ recombination scenarios with the TCRdist pipeline. A later analysis defined each TCR beta chain by its CDR3 amino acid sequence plus V-gene family, and excluded reads lacking a unique V-gene family. In a later analysis, around 650 highly shared, low-generation-probability nucleotide sequences were removed to address suspected cross-contamination and a sequencing artifact. A later analysis calculated a clonal expansion index for each public chain from normalized within-repertoire ranks of inferred template counts. Generation probabilities in a later analysis came from a VDJ recombination model fitted to out-of-frame rearrangements, and those results were checked against IGoR. A later analysis scored TCR-TCR, TCR-HLA and TCR-CMV co-occurrence with hypergeometric tests, applying a repertoire-size bias correction to TCR pairs. To estimate false discovery rates, a later analysis permuted the HLA or CMV assignments 20 times. In a later analysis, co-occurring TCRs were grouped with DBSCAN, and TCRdist sequence similarity was added when clustering was performed within HLA-allele-positive subsets. Repertoires with fewer than 30,000 or more than 120,000 public chains were left out of co-occurrence clustering, as were about 5 repertoires with anomalous nucleotide sharing. Sourced from immuneACCESS, this table was stored by TCRdb with only in-frame sequences that have V and J called. A share of the clones is absent; for the studies checked, an unresolved V gene accounts for under half, and the remainder has no known explanation. V and J calls and clone size are copied from that table; D and trimming were computed from the DNA. For this sample the table gives some 170,000 clones, of which 80% to 85% were detected only once. 2.2% of the sample belongs to the ten largest clones.

The cohort was made up of around 720 healthy bone marrow donors. At the time of sampling, every cohort member was nominally healthy, though immune exposures that went unrecorded were likely present. The donor was CMV seronegative and belonged to the group of under 400 seronegative cohort members. A peripheral blood sample was collected from each donor, and TCR beta sequencing was performed on peripheral blood mononuclear cells. The Qiagen DNeasy Blood Extraction Kit was used to extract genomic DNA from the blood cell samples. The CDR3 runs 17 amino acids, cysteine and phenylalanine included. The read is trimmed to its CDR3 DNA, 51 bases read in frame from base 1. V ends up 4 bases short and J 0 bases short, with an unmatched junction base count of 5. CDR1 is given as SGHNT and CDR2 as YYREEE, both from the germline V gene (reference sequence).

The sequence came from a woman aged 25 to 39 in good health and CMV-seronegative. The V and J genes are TRBV5-4 and TRBJ2-7, with 15 middle bases fitting TRBD2. Specimen: PBMCs. The CDR3 corresponds to CASSLPGLAGGSYEQYF. In nucleotide form, the sequence is TGTGCCAGCAGCCTCCCGGGACTAGCGGGAGGCTCCTACGAGCAGTACTTC.